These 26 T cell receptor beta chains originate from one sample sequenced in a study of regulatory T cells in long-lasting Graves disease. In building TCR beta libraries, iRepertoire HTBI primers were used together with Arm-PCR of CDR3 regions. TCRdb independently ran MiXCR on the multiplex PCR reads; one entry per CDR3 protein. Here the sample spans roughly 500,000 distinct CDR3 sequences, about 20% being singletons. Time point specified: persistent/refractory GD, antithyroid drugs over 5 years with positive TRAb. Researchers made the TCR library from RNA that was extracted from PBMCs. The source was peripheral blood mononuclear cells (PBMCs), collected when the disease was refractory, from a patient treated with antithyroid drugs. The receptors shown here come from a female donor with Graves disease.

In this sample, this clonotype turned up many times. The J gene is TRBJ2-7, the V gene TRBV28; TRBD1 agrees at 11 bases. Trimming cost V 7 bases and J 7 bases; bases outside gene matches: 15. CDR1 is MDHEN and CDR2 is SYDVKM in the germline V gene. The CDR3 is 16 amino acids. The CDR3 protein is CASTPQHGQGAGEQYF. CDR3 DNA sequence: TGTGCCAGCACCCCTCAGCACGGACAGGGGGCTGGGGAGCAGTACTTC.

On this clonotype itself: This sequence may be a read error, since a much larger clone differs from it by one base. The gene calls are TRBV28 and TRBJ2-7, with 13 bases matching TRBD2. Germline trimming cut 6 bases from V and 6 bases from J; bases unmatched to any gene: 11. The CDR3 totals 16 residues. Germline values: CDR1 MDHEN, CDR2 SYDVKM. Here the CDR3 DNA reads TGTGCCAGCAGCCCCCCAGGACTAGCGGGAGTCTGCGAGCAGTACTTC. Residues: CASSPPGLAGVCEQYF.

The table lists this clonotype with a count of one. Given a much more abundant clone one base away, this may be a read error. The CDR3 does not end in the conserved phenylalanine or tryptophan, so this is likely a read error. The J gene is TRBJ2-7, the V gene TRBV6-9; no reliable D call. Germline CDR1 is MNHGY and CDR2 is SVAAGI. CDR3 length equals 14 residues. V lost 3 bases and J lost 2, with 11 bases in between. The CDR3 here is CASSYRPETYEQYS. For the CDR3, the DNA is TGTGCCAGCAGTTACCGTCCTGAGACCTACGAGCAGTACTCC.

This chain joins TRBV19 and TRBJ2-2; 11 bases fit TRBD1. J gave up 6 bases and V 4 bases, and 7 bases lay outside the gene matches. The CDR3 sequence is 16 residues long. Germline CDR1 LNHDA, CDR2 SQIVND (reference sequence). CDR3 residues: CASSRWTGGAPGELFF. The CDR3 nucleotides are TGTGCCAGTAGTAGGTGGACAGGGGGCGCCCCCGGGGAGCTGTTTTTT. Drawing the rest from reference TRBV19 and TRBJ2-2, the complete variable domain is DGGITQSPKYLFRKEGQNVTLSCEQNLNHDAMYWYRQDPGQGLRLIYYSQIVNDFQKGDIAEGYSVSREKKESFPLTVTSAQKNPTAFYLCASSRWTGGAPGELFFGEGSRLTVL.

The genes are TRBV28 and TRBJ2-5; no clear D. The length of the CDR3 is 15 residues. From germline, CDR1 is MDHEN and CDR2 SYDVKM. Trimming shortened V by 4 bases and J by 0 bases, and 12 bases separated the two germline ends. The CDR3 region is CASSYRAEYQETQYF. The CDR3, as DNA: TGTGCCAGCAGTTATAGGGCGGAGTACCAAGAGACCCAGTACTTC.

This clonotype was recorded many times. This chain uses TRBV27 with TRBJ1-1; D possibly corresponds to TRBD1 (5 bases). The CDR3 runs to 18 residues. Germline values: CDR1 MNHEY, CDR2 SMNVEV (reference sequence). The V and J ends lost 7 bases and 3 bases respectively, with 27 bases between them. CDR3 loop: CASTPGKGPGRMDTEAFF. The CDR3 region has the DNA TGTGCCAGCACCCCGGGAAAGGGGCCAGGTCGGATGGACACTGAAGCTTTCTTT.

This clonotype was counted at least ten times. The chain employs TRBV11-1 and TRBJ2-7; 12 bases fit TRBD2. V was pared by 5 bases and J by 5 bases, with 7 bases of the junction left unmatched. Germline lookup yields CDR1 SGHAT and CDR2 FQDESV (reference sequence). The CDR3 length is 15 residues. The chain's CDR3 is CASSAGTSGSHEQYF. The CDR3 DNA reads TGTGCCAGCAGCGCCGGGACTAGCGGGTCCCACGAGCAGTACTTC.

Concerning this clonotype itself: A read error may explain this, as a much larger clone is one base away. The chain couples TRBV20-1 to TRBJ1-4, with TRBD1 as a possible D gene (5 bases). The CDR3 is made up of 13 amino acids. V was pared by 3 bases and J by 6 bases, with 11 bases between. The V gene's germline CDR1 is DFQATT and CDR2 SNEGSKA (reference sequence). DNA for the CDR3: TGCAGTGCTAGTTGCAGGGTGGATGAAAAACTGTTTTTT. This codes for CSASCRVDEKLFF.

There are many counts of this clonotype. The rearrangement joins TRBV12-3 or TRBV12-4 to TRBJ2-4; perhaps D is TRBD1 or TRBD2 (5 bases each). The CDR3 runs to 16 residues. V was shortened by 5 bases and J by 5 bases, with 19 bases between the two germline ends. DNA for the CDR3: TGTGCCAGCAGTCCCGCCCGGGACCTACTCGAAAACATTCAGTACTTC. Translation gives CASSPARDLLENIQYF.

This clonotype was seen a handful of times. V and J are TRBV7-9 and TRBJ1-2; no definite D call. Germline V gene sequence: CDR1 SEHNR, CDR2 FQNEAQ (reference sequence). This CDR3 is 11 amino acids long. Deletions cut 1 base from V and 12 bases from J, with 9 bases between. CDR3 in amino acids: CASSLVPVHTF. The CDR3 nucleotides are TGTGCCAGCAGCTTAGTTCCAGTCCACACCTTC. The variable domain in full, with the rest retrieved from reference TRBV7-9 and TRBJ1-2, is DTGVSQNPRHKITKRGQNVTFRCDPISEHNRLYWYRQTLGQGPEFLTYFQNEAQLEKSRLLSDRFSAERPKGSFSTLEIQRTEQGDSAMYLCASSLVPVHTFGSGTRLTVV.

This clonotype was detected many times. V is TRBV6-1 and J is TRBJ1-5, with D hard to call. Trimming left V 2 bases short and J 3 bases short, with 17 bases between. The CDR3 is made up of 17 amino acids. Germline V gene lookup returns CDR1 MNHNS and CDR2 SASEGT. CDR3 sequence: CASSERAVLTFNQPQHF. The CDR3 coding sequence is TGTGCCAGCAGTGAACGGGCAGTACTAACGTTCAATCAGCCCCAGCATTTT.

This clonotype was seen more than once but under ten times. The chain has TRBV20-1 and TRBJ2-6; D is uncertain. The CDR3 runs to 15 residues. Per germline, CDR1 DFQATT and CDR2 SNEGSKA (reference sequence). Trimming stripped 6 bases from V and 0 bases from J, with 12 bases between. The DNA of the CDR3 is TGCAGTGCCCCCGGTTCGACCTCTGGGGCCAACGTCCTGACTTTC. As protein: CSAPGSTSGANVLTF.

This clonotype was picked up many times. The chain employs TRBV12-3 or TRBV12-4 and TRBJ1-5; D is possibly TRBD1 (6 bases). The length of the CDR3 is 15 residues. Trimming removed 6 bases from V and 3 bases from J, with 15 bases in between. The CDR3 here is CASSPRGPTNQPQHF. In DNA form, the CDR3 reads TGTGCCAGCAGCCCCAGGGGACCTACCAATCAGCCCCAGCATTTT.

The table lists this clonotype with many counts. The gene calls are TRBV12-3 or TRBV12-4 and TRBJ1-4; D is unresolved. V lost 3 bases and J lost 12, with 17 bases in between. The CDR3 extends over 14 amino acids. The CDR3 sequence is CASSFGGRVVELFF. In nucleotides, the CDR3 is TGTGCCAGCAGTTTCGGTGGGAGGGTCGTGGAACTGTTTTTT.

CDR3 bases: TGTGCCAGTAGTATTCAGTCCGGGGGCCAAACTGAAGCTTTCTTT. It translates to CASSIQSGGQTEAFF. This chain joins TRBV19 and TRBJ1-1; D perhaps matches TRBD1 (6 bases). Germline loops: CDR1 LNHDA, CDR2 SQIVND (reference sequence). This CDR3 comprises 15 residues. V lost 3 bases and J 5 bases, leaving 16 bases between the germline ends.

The CDR3 spells CASSPGQGREETQYF. The CDR3 nucleotides read TGCGCCAGCAGCCCGGGGCAGGGTAGGGAAGAGACCCAGTACTTC. This chain joins TRBV4-1 and TRBJ2-5; D might be TRBD1 or TRBD2, each matching 5 bases. CDR3 length: 15 amino acids. Germline-derived CDR1 and CDR2 are MGHRA and YSYEKL. Trimming took off 4 bases at V and 3 bases at J, with 15 bases between the two ends.

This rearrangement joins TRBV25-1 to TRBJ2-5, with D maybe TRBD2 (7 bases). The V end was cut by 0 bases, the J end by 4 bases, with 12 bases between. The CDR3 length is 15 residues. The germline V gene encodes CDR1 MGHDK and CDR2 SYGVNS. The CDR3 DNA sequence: TGTGCCAGCAGTGAATATCGGGGGGACATAGAGACCCAGTACTTC. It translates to CASSEYRGDIETQYF.

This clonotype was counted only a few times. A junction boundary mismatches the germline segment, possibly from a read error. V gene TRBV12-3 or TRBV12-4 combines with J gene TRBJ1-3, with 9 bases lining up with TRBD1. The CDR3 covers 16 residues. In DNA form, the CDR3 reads TGTGCCAGCAGTTCCTACAGGGGGCACTCTGGAAGCACCATATATTTT. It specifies CASSSYRGHSGSTIYF.

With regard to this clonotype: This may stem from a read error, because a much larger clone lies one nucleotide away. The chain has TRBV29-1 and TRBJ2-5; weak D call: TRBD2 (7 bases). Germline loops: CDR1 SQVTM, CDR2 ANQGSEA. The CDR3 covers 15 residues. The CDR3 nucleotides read TGCAGCGTGAACGAAGGAGGGGGACTACAAGAGGCCCAGTACTTC. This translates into CSVNEGGGLQEAQYF.

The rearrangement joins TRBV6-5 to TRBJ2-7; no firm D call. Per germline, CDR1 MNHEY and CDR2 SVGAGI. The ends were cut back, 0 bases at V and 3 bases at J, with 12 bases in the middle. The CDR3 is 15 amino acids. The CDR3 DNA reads TGTGCCAGCAGTTACTCCCAGAATACTTACTACGAGCAGTACTTC. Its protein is CASSYSQNTYYEQYF.

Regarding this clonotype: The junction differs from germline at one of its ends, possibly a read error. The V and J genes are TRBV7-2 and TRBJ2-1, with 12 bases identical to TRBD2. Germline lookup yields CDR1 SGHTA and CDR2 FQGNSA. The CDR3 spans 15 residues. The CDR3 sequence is CASSLGLAGVDEQLF. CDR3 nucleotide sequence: TGTGCCAGCAGCTTAGGACTAGCGGGGGTGGATGAGCAGCTCTTC.

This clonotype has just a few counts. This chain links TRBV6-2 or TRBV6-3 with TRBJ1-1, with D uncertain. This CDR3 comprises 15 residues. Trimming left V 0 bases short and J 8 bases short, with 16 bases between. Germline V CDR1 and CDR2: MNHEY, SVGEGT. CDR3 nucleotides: TGTGCCAGCAGTTACTCGATGGAAGGGTCTGGGGAAGCTTTCTTT. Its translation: CASSYSMEGSGEAFF.

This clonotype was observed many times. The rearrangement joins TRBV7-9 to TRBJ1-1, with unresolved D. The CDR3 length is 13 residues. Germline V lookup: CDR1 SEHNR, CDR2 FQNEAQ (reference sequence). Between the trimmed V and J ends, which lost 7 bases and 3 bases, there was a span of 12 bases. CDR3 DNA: TGTGCCAGCAATGGCTTTAGGGACACTGAAGCTTTCTTT. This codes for CASNGFRDTEAFF.

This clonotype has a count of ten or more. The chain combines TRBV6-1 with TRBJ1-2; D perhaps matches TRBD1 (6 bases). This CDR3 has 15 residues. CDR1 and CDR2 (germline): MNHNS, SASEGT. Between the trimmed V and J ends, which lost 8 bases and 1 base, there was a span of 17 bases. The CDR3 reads CASETVRGLNYGYTF. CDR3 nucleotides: TGTGCCAGCGAGACGGTCAGGGGACTTAACTATGGCTACACCTTC.

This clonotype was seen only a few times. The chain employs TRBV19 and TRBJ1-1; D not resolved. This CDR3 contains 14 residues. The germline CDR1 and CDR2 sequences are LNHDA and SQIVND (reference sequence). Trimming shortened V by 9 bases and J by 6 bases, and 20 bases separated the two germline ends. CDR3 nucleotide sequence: TGTGCCAGCCTTCCGCCCTCCAGGAGCCCTGAAGCTTTCTTT. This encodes CASLPPSRSPEAFF.

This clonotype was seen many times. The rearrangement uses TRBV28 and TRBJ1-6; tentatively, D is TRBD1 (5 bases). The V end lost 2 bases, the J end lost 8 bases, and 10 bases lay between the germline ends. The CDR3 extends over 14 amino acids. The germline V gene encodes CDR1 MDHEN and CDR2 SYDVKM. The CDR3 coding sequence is TGTGCCAGCAGTTTAACGAGGGGCTATTCACCCCTCCACTTT. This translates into CASSLTRGYSPLHF.